A selection of T cell receptor beta chains follows, all from one sample in a study of T cell responses to AZD1222 COVID-19 vaccine. The repertoire was sequenced with immunoSEQ multiplex PCR; TCRdb's copy has only in-frame clones and lacks some. Here the sample spans 100,000 to 150,000 clones, about 90% being singletons. The specimen was peripheral blood, collected on day 0 of AZD1222 vaccination. These receptors were collected from an adult in good health. Each CDR3 is given with its conserved first and last residue. D genes are given only for firm matches. Clone size is shown for a subset of rows, as once, few, many or a class of expanded clone.

15 | TRBD1 | TRBJ2-2 | TRBV11-2 | - | CASRGQGQVAGELFF | TGTGCCAGCAGGGGACAGGGACAAGTCGCCGGGGAGCTGTTTTTT
16 | - | TRBJ2-1 | TRBV11-2 | - | CASSLRWTTLYNEQFF | TGTGCCAGCAGCTTACGGTGGACAACACTTTACAATGAGCAGTTCTTC
14 | - | TRBJ2-7 | TRBV29-1 | - | CSVGPASVAYEQYF | TGCAGCGTGGGCCCTGCCAGCGTCGCCTACGAGCAGTACTTC
15 | - | TRBJ1-6 | TRBV15 | once | CATSRARFNNSPLHF | TGTGCCACCAGCAGAGCGCGGTTTAATAATTCACCCCTCCACTTT
16 | TRBD2 | TRBJ2-3 | TRBV7-9 | once | CASSPRGGSSTDTQYF | TGTGCCAGCAGCCCCCGGGGGGGATCTAGCACAGATACGCAGTATTTT
16 | TRBD1 | TRBJ1-5 | TRBV5-6 | - | CASSLDRGHSNQPQHF | TGTGCCAGCAGCTTGGACAGGGGTCATAGCAATCAGCCCCAGCATTTT
17 | TRBD2 | TRBJ2-2 | TRBV6-1 | - | CASSDSGRASDTGELFF | TGTGCCAGCAGTGATAGCGGGAGGGCATCGGACACCGGGGAGCTGTTTTTT
12 | - | TRBJ2-7 | TRBV5-1 | - | CASSLPSHEQYF | TGCGCCAGCAGCCTTCCCTCACACGAGCAGTACTTC
16 | TRBD2 | TRBJ2-7 | TRBV7-9 | - | CASSITYGGRSYEQYF | TGTGCCAGCAGCATAACTTACGGCGGGAGGTCCTACGAGCAGTACTTC
13 | - | TRBJ1-1 | TRBV19 | - | CASSIVGDTEAFF | TGTGCCAGTAGTATTGTAGGGGACACTGAAGCTTTCTTT
16 | TRBD1 | TRBJ2-7 | TRBV23-1 | - | CASSPLGTGGHYEQYF | TGCGCCAGCAGTCCGCTTGGCACAGGGGGCCACTACGAGCAGTACTTC
15 | - | TRBJ1-2 | TRBV6-5 | - | CASSSFFTGSYGYTF | TGTGCCAGCAGTTCTTTCTTCACAGGGTCTTATGGCTACACCTTC
16 | TRBD2 | TRBJ2-1 | TRBV11-3 | - | CASSPRGPSGYNEQFF | TGTGCCAGCAGCCCCCGAGGCCCTAGCGGTTACAATGAGCAGTTCTTC
16 | - | TRBJ2-7 | TRBV4-1 | - | CASTPYSREVVDEQYF | TGCGCCAGCACCCCATATTCGCGGGAAGTCGTAGACGAGCAGTACTTC
12 | - | TRBJ2-7 | TRBV6-6 | - | CASSRSFYEQYF | TGTGCCAGCAGTCGCTCTTTCTACGAGCAGTACTTC
13 | TRBD1 | TRBJ2-3 | TRBV2 | - | CASRDRGPDTQYF | TGTGCCAGCAGGGACAGGGGGCCAGATACGCAGTATTTT
12 | - | TRBJ1-6 | TRBV28 | - | CASSFIEESAHF | TGTGCCAGCAGTTTTATTGAGGAGAGTGCCCACTTT
13 | - | TRBJ1-5 | TRBV4-1 | - | CASSQVSGQPQHF | TGCGCCAGCAGCCAAGTCTCAGGGCAGCCCCAGCATTTT
12 | - | TRBJ1-1 | TRBV28 | - | CASSLLGTEAFF | TGTGCCAGCAGTTTATTGGGCACTGAAGCTTTCTTT
20 | TRBD2 | TRBJ2-1 | TRBV2 | - | CASSGAGTSGTVISYNEQFF | TGTGCCAGCAGTGGGGCCGGGACTAGCGGGACGGTAATCTCCTACAATGAGCAGTTCTTC
17 | TRBD2 | TRBJ2-1 | TRBV25-1 | - | CASSEYASGSSYNEQFF | TGTGCCAGCAGTGAATATGCTAGCGGAAGCTCCTACAATGAGCAGTTCTTC
11 | - | TRBJ2-1 | TRBV5-1 | - | CASSLNNEQFF | TGCGCCAGCAGCCTCAACAATGAGCAGTTCTTC
15 | TRBD1 | TRBJ2-7 | TRBV7-7 | - | CASSHGQGAAYEQYF | TGTGCCAGCAGCCACGGACAGGGGGCAGCCTACGAGCAGTACTTC
15 | TRBD1 | TRBJ1-2 | TRBV6-5 | - | CASSYQGTGTHGYTF | TGTGCCAGCAGTTACCAAGGGACAGGGACTCATGGCTACACCTTC
16 | TRBD2 | TRBJ2-3 | TRBV5-4 | - | CASSQGLAGVTDTQYF | TGTGCCAGCAGCCAGGGACTAGCGGGAGTCACAGATACGCAGTATTTT
14 | TRBD2 | TRBJ2-1 | TRBV20-1 | - | CSASRGSSYNEQFF | TGCAGTGCTAGTCGCGGGAGCTCCTACAATGAGCAGTTCTTC
13 | - | TRBJ2-7 | TRBV30 | - | CAVTGTASYEQYF | TGTGCCGTAACCGGGACGGCCTCCTACGAGCAGTACTTC
14 | TRBD1 | TRBJ2-3 | TRBV30 | - | CAWKGQGEVDTQYF | TGTGCCTGGAAGGGACAGGGGGAGGTGGATACGCAGTATTTT
14 | TRBD1 | TRBJ1-2 | TRBV10-3 | - | CAISDRGQYYGYTF | TGTGCCATCAGCGACCGGGGACAGTACTATGGCTACACCTTC
15 | TRBD1 | TRBJ2-5 | TRBV27 | once | CASSPGQGRGETQYF | TGTGCCAGCAGTCCCGGACAGGGAAGGGGAGAGACCCAGTACTTC
14 | - | TRBJ1-1 | TRBV18 | - | CASSPFRQALEAFF | TGTGCCAGCTCACCATTCAGACAGGCTCTCGAAGCTTTCTTT
15 | TRBD1 | TRBJ1-2 | TRBV19 | - | CASSRGQGAGYGYTF | TGTGCCAGTAGTAGGGGACAGGGGGCCGGCTATGGCTACACCTTC
16 | TRBD2 | TRBJ2-1 | TRBV7-2 | - | CASSPGLDLLYHEQFF | TGTGCCAGCAGCCCGGGACTAGACCTACTCTACCATGAGCAGTTCTTC
17 | - | TRBJ1-6 | TRBV4-1 | - | CASSQEAKFSYNSPLHF | TGCGCCAGCAGCCAAGAAGCTAAGTTCTCCTATAATTCACCCCTCCACTTT
15 | TRBD2 | TRBJ2-4 | TRBV19 | - | CASSTQGLEKNIQYF | TGTGCCAGTAGCACCCAGGGACTAGAAAAAAACATTCAGTACTTC
14 | - | TRBJ2-7 | TRBV10-3 | - | CAISVGGGNYEQYF | TGTGCCATCAGTGTCGGCGGAGGGAACTACGAGCAGTACTTC
14 | TRBD2 | TRBJ2-5 | TRBV7-3 | - | CASSLGAGEETQYF | TGTGCCAGCAGCTTAGGGGCGGGAGAAGAGACCCAGTACTTC
16 | TRBD1 | TRBJ1-2 | TRBV24-1 | - | CATSDLRTGGSYGYTF | TGTGCCACCAGTGATCTACGGACAGGGGGCAGCTATGGCTACACCTTC
14 | - | TRBJ2-6 | TRBV2 | - | CASIKESGANVLTF | TGTGCCAGCATAAAGGAATCTGGGGCCAACGTCCTGACTTTC
14 | - | TRBJ1-5 | TRBV6-1 | - | CASSDQGSNQPQHF | TGTGCCAGCAGTGATCAGGGGAGCAATCAGCCCCAGCATTTT
13 | TRBD2 | TRBJ2-1 | TRBV7-3 | - | CASSWREGGEQFF | TGTGCCAGCAGCTGGAGGGAGGGCGGGGAGCAGTTCTTC
16 | TRBD1 | TRBJ1-2 | TRBV29-1 | - | CSAESLGWDRSYGYTF | TGCAGCGCTGAGAGCCTAGGGTGGGACAGAAGCTATGGCTACACCTTC
14 | - | TRBJ2-2 | TRBV11-3 | - | CASSARGRVRELFF | TGTGCCAGCAGCGCCCGGGGACGAGTGAGGGAGCTGTTTTTT
15 | - | TRBJ1-1 | TRBV3-1/TRBV3-2 | - | CASSPDFSGITEAFF | TGTGCCAGCAGCCCCGACTTCTCGGGGATCACTGAAGCTTTCTTT
16 | TRBD1 | TRBJ2-7 | TRBV29-1 | - | CSVVGQGALSSYEQYF | TGCAGCGTTGTGGGACAGGGGGCCCTGAGCTCCTACGAGCAGTACTTC
15 | TRBD1 | TRBJ2-3 | TRBV24-1 | once | CAITPGTGGPDTQYF | TGTGCCATTACGCCCGGGACAGGGGGCCCAGATACGCAGTATTTT
17 | TRBD2 | TRBJ2-3 | TRBV4-2 | - | CASSQGIGREQADTQYF | TGTGCCAGCAGCCAAGGAATAGGGCGGGAGCAAGCAGATACGCAGTATTTT
17 | TRBD1 | TRBJ2-5 | TRBV6-1 | once | CASSEAGTGMLGETQYF | TGTGCCAGCAGTGAAGCGGGGACAGGGATGTTAGGGGAGACCCAGTACTTC
14 | - | TRBJ2-1 | TRBV24-1 | - | CATSEAGWGNEQFF | TGTGCCACCAGTGAGGCAGGGTGGGGCAATGAGCAGTTCTTC
18 | TRBD1 | TRBJ2-5 | TRBV7-7 | - | CASSLGPSGQGGQETQYF | TGTGCCAGCAGCTTAGGTCCGTCGGGACAGGGGGGCCAAGAGACCCAGTACTTC
16 | - | TRBJ2-5 | TRBV5-1 | - | CASSLLQGGLRETQYF | TGCGCCAGCAGCTTACTGCAGGGGGGACTTAGGGAGACCCAGTACTTC
14 | TRBD1 | TRBJ1-5 | TRBV28 | - | CASTQDRGRQPQHF | TGTGCCAGCACCCAGGACAGGGGTCGTCAGCCCCAGCATTTT